Listed below are T cell receptor beta chains from one sample, sequenced in a study of T cells expressing NK-cell markers. From its re-call of the 5' RACE reads, TCRdb lists each CDR3 protein once, without DNA. In all, the sample yields 350,000 to 450,000 distinct CDR3 sequences. The specimen was blood T cells: a sorted CD56 or NKG2C T cell subset, CD4+ or CD8+ T cells, or bulk PBMC T cells (not recorded which). These TCRs come from a man aged 18 to 69 in good health. Both conserved end residues are part of each CDR3.

j_gene: TRBJ2-2; v_gene: TRBV12-3/TRBV12-4; CDR3aa: CAGPRGGTGELFF
j_gene: TRBJ1-5; v_gene: TRBV4-1; CDR3aa: CASSQQSNSNQPQHF
j_gene: TRBJ1-3; v_gene: TRBV20-1; CDR3aa: CSARAPSGGSGNTIYF
j_gene: TRBJ2-7; v_gene: TRBV19; CDR3aa: CASTPGGQRRYEQYF
j_gene: TRBJ2-1; v_gene: TRBV12-3/TRBV12-4; CDR3aa: CASTLGGQGYNEQFF
j_gene: TRBJ2-5; v_gene: TRBV6-5; CDR3aa: CASSYRPTQGYQETQYF
j_gene: TRBJ2-5; v_gene: TRBV3-1; CDR3aa: CASSRFSSGTQYF
j_gene: TRBJ2-6; v_gene: TRBV14; CDR3aa: CASSQERTRSGANVLTF
j_gene: TRBJ2-4; v_gene: TRBV12-3/TRBV12-4; CDR3aa: CASSSGKSAKNIQYF
j_gene: TRBJ1-2; v_gene: TRBV20-1; CDR3aa: CSANDQGALGYTF